The 28 T cell receptor beta chains reported below all come from one sample, sequenced in a study of T cell repertoires in cytomegalovirus infection. TCRdb recomputed calls from the reads with MiXCR, one row per CDR3 protein. This table holds under 800,000 distinct CDR3 sequences, about 24% found once. Sequencing was performed on CD8+ T cells from PBMCs. The receptor source for this set is a human donor in good health (CMV status not recorded). Some clones in this sample may be carry-over from other donors' samples.

This rearrangement joins TRBV7-9 to TRBJ2-5, with D unresolved. This CDR3 region has 16 residues. Germline CDR1 reads SEHNR; CDR2 reads FQNEAQ (reference sequence). The germline V and J ends were trimmed by 5 bases and 2 bases, with 18 bases remaining between them. The CDR3 DNA follows: TGTGCCAGCAGCCCCCGGGCCGGCGCCCAACAAGAGACCCAGTACTTC. Protein sequence: CASSPRAGAQQETQYF.

This clonotype was seen repeatedly, ten times or more. The chain employs TRBV7-9 and TRBJ1-6; 9 bases match TRBD1. CDR3 length: 15 amino acids. V lost 5 bases and J lost 7; bases outside the gene matches: 6. Germline CDR1 SEHNR, CDR2 FQNEAQ (reference sequence). The CDR3 sequence is CASSAGTGPNSPLHF. The CDR3 bases are TGTGCCAGCAGCGCCGGGACAGGGCCAAATTCACCCCTCCACTTT.

There are a few counts of this clonotype. The genes are TRBV4-2 and TRBJ2-1, with 9 bases that match TRBD2. The germline CDR1 and CDR2 sequences are LGHNA and YNFKEQ. The CDR3 runs 18 residues. V trimming: 0 bases; J trimming: 7 bases; junction bases outside the gene matches: 13. CDR3 loop: CASSQDSSGAKLGNEQFF. DNA of the CDR3: TGTGCCAGCAGCCAAGATTCTAGCGGGGCTAAATTGGGGAATGAGCAGTTCTTC.

V gene TRBV7-6 combines with J gene TRBJ2-5; D might be TRBD2 (6 bases). The CDR3 loop spans 17 amino acids. Trimming left V 0 bases short and J 5 bases short, with 19 bases between. Germline loops: CDR1 SGHVS, CDR2 FNYEAQ. The CDR3 reads CASSLARGGQYGETQYF. The CDR3 region has the DNA TGTGCCAGCAGCTTAGCAAGGGGAGGCCAATATGGCGAGACCCAGTACTTC.

This clonotype was detected ten times or more. The CDR3 loop is CASSLGQFYGYTF. DNA of the CDR3: TGTGCCAGCAGCTTAGGCCAGTTCTATGGCTACACCTTC. The chain couples TRBV7-6 to TRBJ1-2; no reliable D call. The CDR3 is 13 residues long. V lost 1 base, J lost 4 bases, and 7 bases lay in between. CDR1 is SGHVS and CDR2 is FNYEAQ in the germline V gene.

This clonotype has only a few counts. The chain combines TRBV7-9 with TRBJ2-2, with D uncertain. Germline-derived CDR1 and CDR2 are SEHNR and FQNEAQ (reference sequence). V was shortened by 1 base and J by 0 bases, with 9 bases between the two germline ends. The CDR3 covers 16 residues. CDR3 nucleotide sequence: TGTGCCAGCAGCTTAGAGGCAGCCGCGAACACCGGGGAGCTGTTTTTT. Its protein product is CASSLEAAANTGELFF.

The chain uses TRBV10-3 and TRBJ1-2; D not certain. This CDR3 is built from 15 residues. Trimming left V 2 bases short and J 1 base short, with 11 bases between. Germline V gene lookup returns CDR1 ENHRY and CDR2 SYGVKD. CDR3 in amino acids: CAISEGTDHNYGYTF. The CDR3 DNA reads as TGTGCCATCAGTGAGGGAACAGACCATAACTATGGCTACACCTTC.

The V gene is TRBV20-1, the J gene TRBJ2-6; 8 bases align to TRBD1. Unmatched junction bases numbered 7, after V lost 0 bases and J lost 0 bases. CDR3 length: 18 residues. Germline V lookup: CDR1 DFQATT, CDR2 SNEGSKA (reference sequence). CDR3 bases: TGCAGTGCTAGAGATCGGGACAGGCTCCTCTCTGGGGCCAACGTCCTGACTTTC. It codes for CSARDRDRLLSGANVLTF.

The gene calls are TRBV24-1 and TRBJ2-3, with 7 bases identical to TRBD1. CDR1 and CDR2 from the germline V gene are KGHDR and SFDVKD. This CDR3 contains 16 residues. V gave up 2 bases and J gave up 4 bases; unmatched junction bases: 8. This CDR3 reads CATSDSRTGEADTQYF. The CDR3 region has the DNA TGTGCCACCAGTGATTCTCGAACAGGGGAAGCAGATACGCAGTATTTT.

A few counts support this clonotype. The CDR3 nucleotides read TGCAGCGTCACCGAACGGCGGATGAACACTGAAGCTTTCTTT. Residues: CSVTERRMNTEAFF. The rearrangement uses TRBV29-1 and TRBJ1-1; no definite D call. This CDR3 is 14 amino acids long. Germline assignment: CDR1 SQVTM and CDR2 ANQGSEA. V lost 6 bases and J 0 bases, leaving 14 bases between the germline ends.

The table lists this clonotype with many counts. The chain has TRBV7-8 and TRBJ1-2; 9 bases match TRBD1. This CDR3 is built from 14 residues. Trimming removed 5 bases from V and 3 bases from J; junction bases left unmatched: 4. Germline CDR1 reads SGHVS; CDR2 reads FQNEAQ. CDR3 residues: CASSPWTGDYGYTF. The CDR3 bases are TGTGCCAGCAGCCCCTGGACAGGGGACTATGGCTACACCTTC.

This clonotype was seen ten or more times. The chain joins TRBV7-4 to TRBJ1-5; D is uncertain. Germline V gene data show CDR1 as SGHVT and CDR2 as SQSDAQ. Trimming took off 5 bases at V and 0 bases at J, with 26 bases between the two ends. The CDR3 covers 20 residues. CDR3 in DNA: TGTGCCAGCAGCCGCGCCGTCTGGCCGGGAGGACGGGTTAGCAATCAGCCCCAGCATTTT. Amino acid sequence: CASSRAVWPGGRVSNQPQHF.

This clonotype was counted only a few times. The CDR3 loop reads CASTLGGGGAFF. CDR3 DNA sequence: TGTGCCAGCACTCTTGGGGGTGGAGGCGCTTTCTTT. The chain recombines TRBV7-9 with TRBJ1-1, with a possible D match to TRBD1 (5 bases). Per germline, CDR1 SEHNR and CDR2 FQNEAQ (reference sequence). The length of the CDR3 is 12 residues. Between the trimmed V and J ends, which lost 7 bases and 11 bases, there was a span of 17 bases.

The chain joins TRBV28 to TRBJ1-2; the D gene is possibly TRBD1 (5 bases). The CDR3 covers 12 residues. From germline, CDR1 is MDHEN and CDR2 SYDVKM. V lost 10 bases and J 4 bases, leaving 13 bases between the germline ends. In nucleotides, the CDR3 is TGTGCCACCTTCGAGGGGTCCTATGGCTACACCTTC. Translating gives CATFEGSYGYTF.

This rearrangement joins TRBV2 to TRBJ2-5, with 11 bases that match TRBD2. CDR3 length: 13 residues. Germline loops: CDR1 SNHLY, CDR2 FYNNEI. The V gene end was trimmed by 9 bases and the J gene end by 5 bases; junction bases not matched to a gene: 5. Here the CDR3 DNA reads TGTGCCAGTAGCGGGGGGGCCCGGGAGACCCAGTACTTC. This encodes CASSGGARETQYF.

This clonotype was counted only a few times. V is TRBV13 and J is TRBJ2-1, with TRBD1 matching 8 bases. CDR3 size: 14 residues. Germline V lookup: CDR1 PRHDT, CDR2 FYEKMQ (reference sequence). J gave up 8 bases and V 5 bases, and 8 bases lay outside the gene matches. The CDR3 coding sequence is TGTGCCAGCAGCCCCGACAGGGGTTACCATGAGCAGTTCTTC. Translation: CASSPDRGYHEQFF. The full variable domain, rest sourced from reference TRBV13 and TRBJ2-1, is AAGVIQSPRHLIKEKRETATLKCYPIPRHDTVYWYQQGPGQDPQFLISFYEKMQSDKGSIPDRFSAQQFSDYHSELNMSSLELGDSALYFCASSPDRGYHEQFFGPGTRLTVL.

This clonotype came up many times. CDR3 nucleotides: TGTGCCAGCACCATGGGGGGCGGCTACAATGAGCAGTTCTTC. It translates to CASTMGGGYNEQFF. V is TRBV28 and J is TRBJ2-1, with D perhaps TRBD1 or TRBD2 (6 bases each). The CDR3 sequence is 14 residues long. The V and J ends lost 7 bases and 3 bases respectively, with 13 bases between them. Germline CDR1 and CDR2: MDHEN and SYDVKM.

The table lists this clonotype with many counts. Germline is not matched at one junction end, which may reflect a read error. The chain combines TRBV5-1 with TRBJ2-1; D ambiguous. This CDR3 spans 12 amino acids. The germline CDR1 and CDR2 sequences are SGHRS and YFSETQ. The CDR3 spells CASSLTVNEQFF. The CDR3 DNA sequence: TGTGCCAGCAGCCTTACGGTCAATGAGCAGTTCTTC.

To note about this clonotype: Mismatch with germline at one junction end may stem from a read error. This chain connects TRBV6-2 or TRBV6-3 to TRBJ1-1; D is unclear. This CDR3 is built from 13 residues. Looked up from germline, CDR1 is MNHEY and CDR2 is SVGEGT. CDR3 sequence (DNA): TGTGCCAGCAGTTACTCGGCGTACACTGAAGCTTGCTTT. The encoded protein is CASSYSAYTEACF.

This chain joins TRBV23-1 and TRBJ2-1; TRBD2 agrees at 7 bases. TRBV23-1 is sorted into the ORF group, with uncertain function. The CDR3 is made up of 14 amino acids. V lost 6 bases, J lost 5 bases, and 7 bases stayed unmatched. The CDR3 bases are TGCGCCAGCAGCCAGGAGCGGGGACACAATGAGCAGTTCTTC. It translates to CASSQERGHNEQFF.

V usage is TRBV28 and J usage is TRBJ2-5; D may be TRBD2 (6 bases). This CDR3 region has 15 residues. Germline V gene lookup returns CDR1 MDHEN and CDR2 SYDVKM. Trimming left V 3 bases short and J 5 bases short, with 16 bases between. The DNA for the CDR3 is TGTGCCAGCAGTTTTTTACTAGCCCCCAAGGAGACCCAGTACTTC. Its translation: CASSFLLAPKETQYF.

The chain links TRBV29-1 to TRBJ2-3; 7 bases line up with TRBD2. The CDR3 covers 16 residues. J gave up 2 bases and V 2 bases, and 10 bases lay outside the gene matches. The V gene's germline CDR1 is SQVTM and CDR2 ANQGSEA. The CDR3 DNA sequence: TGCAGCGTTGAAATAGGAGGACTAGACCCCACAGATACGCAGTATTTT. Protein sequence: CSVEIGGLDPTDTQYF.

This clonotype was found many times. J is TRBJ2-3 and V is TRBV6-2 or TRBV6-3; the match to TRBD2 covers 11 bases. The V and J ends lost 4 bases and 2 bases, in that order; junction bases with no gene match: 14. The germline CDR1 and CDR2 sequences are MNHEY and SVGEGT. CDR3 length: 19 amino acids. DNA of the CDR3: TGTGCCAGCAGTTTCTCCCTCACTAGCGGGGGCCCGATCACAGATACGCAGTATTTT. This sequence encodes CASSFSLTSGGPITDTQYF.

CDR3 loop: CSARWTERGPNNEQFF. For the CDR3, the DNA is TGCAGTGCTAGATGGACGGAGCGGGGGCCAAACAATGAGCAGTTCTTC. This rearrangement joins TRBV20-1 to TRBJ2-1; TRBD2 aligns across 8 bases. The V and J ends lost 2 bases and 5 bases, in that order; junction bases with no gene match: 11. Germline assignment: CDR1 DFQATT and CDR2 SNEGSKA (reference sequence). This CDR3 is built from 16 residues.

In its sample, this clonotype was seen many times. V is TRBV28 and J is TRBJ1-5; 9 bases agree with TRBD1. This CDR3 is 15 amino acids long. The germline gives CDR1 MDHEN, CDR2 SYDVKM. J was trimmed by 4 bases and V by 10 bases; bases with no gene match: 11. The DNA for the CDR3 is TGTGCCACCGTTTCCCGGGACAGGGCGAATCAGCCCCAGCATTTT. Residues: CATVSRDRANQPQHF.

This clonotype occurred a few times. The chain links TRBV29-1 to TRBJ2-2; weak D call: TRBD1 (6 bases). This CDR3 spans 12 amino acids. The V end was cut by 7 bases, the J end by 4 bases, with 10 bases between. Germline values: CDR1 SQVTM, CDR2 ANQGSEA. CDR3 bases: TGCAGCGCATTCAGGGGCACCGGGGAGCTGTTTTTT. Amino acids: CSAFRGTGELFF.

The chain links TRBV2 to TRBJ2-7; D not resolved. CDR1 is SNHLY and CDR2 is FYNNEI in the germline V gene. The CDR3 length is 13 residues. Trimming removed 10 bases from V and 6 bases from J, with 19 bases in between. The CDR3 bases are TGTGCCATCCCCGGTTCCCAACCAAGCGAGCAGTACTTC. It translates to CAIPGSQPSEQYF.

In its sample, this clonotype was seen a few times. The rearrangement uses TRBV9 and TRBJ2-3, with D perhaps TRBD1 or TRBD2 (5 bases each). The CDR3 sequence is 16 residues long. Germline assignment: CDR1 SGDLS and CDR2 YYNGEE. V was pared by 6 bases and J by 5 bases, with 22 bases between. CDR3 DNA: TGTGCCAGCACCGGGATTCGGGACGGGGCGGAAGATACGCAGTATTTT. Translating it yields CASTGIRDGAEDTQYF.